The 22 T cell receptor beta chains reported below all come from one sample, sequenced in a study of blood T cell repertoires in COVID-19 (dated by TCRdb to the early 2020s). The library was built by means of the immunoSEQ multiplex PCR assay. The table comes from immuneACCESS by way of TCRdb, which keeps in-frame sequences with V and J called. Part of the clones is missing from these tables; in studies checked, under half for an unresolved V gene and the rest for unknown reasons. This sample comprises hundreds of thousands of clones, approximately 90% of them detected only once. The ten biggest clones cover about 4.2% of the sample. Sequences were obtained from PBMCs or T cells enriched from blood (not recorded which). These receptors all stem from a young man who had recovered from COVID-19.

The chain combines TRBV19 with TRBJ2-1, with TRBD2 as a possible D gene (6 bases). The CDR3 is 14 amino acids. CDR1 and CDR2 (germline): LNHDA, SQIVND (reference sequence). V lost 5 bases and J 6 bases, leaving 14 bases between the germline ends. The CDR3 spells CASSAWGVSNEQFF. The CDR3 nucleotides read TGTGCCAGTAGTGCTTGGGGGGTGAGCAATGAGCAGTTCTTC.

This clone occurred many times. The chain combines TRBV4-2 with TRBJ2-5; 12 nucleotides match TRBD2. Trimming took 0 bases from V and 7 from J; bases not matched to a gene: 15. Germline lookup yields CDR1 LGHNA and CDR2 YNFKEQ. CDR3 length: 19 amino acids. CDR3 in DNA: TGTGCCAGCAGCCAAGATTCCCTCTCTAGCGGGGGGGCCAAAGGGACCCAGTACTTC. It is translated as CASSQDSLSSGGAKGTQYF.

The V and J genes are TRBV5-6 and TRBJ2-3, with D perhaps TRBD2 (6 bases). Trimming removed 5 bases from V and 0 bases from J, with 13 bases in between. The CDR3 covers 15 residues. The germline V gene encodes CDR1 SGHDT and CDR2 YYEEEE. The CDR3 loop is CASSYGLTSTDTQYF. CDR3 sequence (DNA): TGTGCCAGCAGTTATGGACTAACTAGCACAGATACGCAGTATTTT.

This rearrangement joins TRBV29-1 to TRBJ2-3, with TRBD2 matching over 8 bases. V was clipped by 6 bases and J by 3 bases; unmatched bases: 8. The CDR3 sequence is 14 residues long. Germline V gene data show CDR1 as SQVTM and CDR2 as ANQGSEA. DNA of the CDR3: TGCAGCGTGATAGCGGGGATGTCGACAGATACGCAGTATTTT. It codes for CSVIAGMSTDTQYF.

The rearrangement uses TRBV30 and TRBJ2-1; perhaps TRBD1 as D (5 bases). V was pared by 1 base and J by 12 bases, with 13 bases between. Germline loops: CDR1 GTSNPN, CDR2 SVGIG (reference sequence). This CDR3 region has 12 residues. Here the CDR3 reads CAWSGGRLGQFF. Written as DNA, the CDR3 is TGTGCCTGGAGTGGGGGCCGCCTCGGGCAGTTCTTC.

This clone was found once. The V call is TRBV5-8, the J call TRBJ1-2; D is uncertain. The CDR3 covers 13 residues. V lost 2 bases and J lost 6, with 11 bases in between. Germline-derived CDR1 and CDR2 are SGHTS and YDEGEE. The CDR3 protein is CASSFGQFNGYTF. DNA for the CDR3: TGTGCCAGCAGCTTCGGTCAATTCAATGGCTACACCTTC. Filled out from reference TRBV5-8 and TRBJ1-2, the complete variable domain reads EAGVTQSPTHLIKTRGQQATLRCSPISGHTSVYWYQQALGLGLQFLLWYDEGEERNRGNFPPRFSGRQFPNYSSELNVNALELEDSALYLCASSFGQFNGYTFGSGTRLTVV.

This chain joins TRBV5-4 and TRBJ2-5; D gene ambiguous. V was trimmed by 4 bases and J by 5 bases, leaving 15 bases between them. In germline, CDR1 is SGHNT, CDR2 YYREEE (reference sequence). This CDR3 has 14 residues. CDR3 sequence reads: CASSVTYSRETQYF. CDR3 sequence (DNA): TGTGCCAGCAGCGTTACTTACAGCAGGGAGACCCAGTACTTC.

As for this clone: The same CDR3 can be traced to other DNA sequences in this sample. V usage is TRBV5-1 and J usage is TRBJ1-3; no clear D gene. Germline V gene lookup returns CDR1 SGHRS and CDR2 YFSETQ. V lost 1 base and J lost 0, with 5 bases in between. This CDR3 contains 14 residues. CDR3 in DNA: TGCGCCAGCAGCTTGTCCGTCTCTGGAAACACCATATATTTT. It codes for CASSLSVSGNTIYF. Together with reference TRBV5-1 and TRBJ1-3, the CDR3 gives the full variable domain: KAGVTQTPRYLIKTRGQQVTLSCSPISGHRSVSWYQQTPGQGLQFLFEYFSETQRNKGNFPGRFSGRQFSNSRSEMNVSTLELGDSALYLCASSLSVSGNTIYFGEGSWLTVV.

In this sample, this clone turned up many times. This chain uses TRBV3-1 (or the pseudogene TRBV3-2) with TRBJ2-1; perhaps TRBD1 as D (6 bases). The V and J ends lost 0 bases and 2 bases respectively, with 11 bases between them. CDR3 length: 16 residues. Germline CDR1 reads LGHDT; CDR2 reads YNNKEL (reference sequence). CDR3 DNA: TGTGCCAGCAGCCAAGAAGGGGACAACCCCTACAATGAGCAGTTCTTC. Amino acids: CASSQEGDNPYNEQFF.

Here the CDR3 DNA reads TGTGCCAGCAGCCCAATAGTGGCCGGGTCTCTCTACGAGCAGTACTTC. Its protein is CASSPIVAGSLYEQYF. The V and J genes are TRBV5-6 and TRBJ2-7; D call uncertain. Germline V CDR1 and CDR2: SGHDT, YYEEEE. There are 16 residues in the CDR3. The V gene lost 4 bases and the J gene lost 3 bases, with 20 bases spanning the gap.

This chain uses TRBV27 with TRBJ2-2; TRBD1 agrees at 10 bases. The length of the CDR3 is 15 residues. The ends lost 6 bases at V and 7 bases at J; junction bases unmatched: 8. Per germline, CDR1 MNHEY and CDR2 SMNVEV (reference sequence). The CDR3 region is CASSRQGAIDGELFF. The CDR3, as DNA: TGTGCCAGCAGCCGACAGGGGGCGATTGACGGGGAGCTGTTTTTT.

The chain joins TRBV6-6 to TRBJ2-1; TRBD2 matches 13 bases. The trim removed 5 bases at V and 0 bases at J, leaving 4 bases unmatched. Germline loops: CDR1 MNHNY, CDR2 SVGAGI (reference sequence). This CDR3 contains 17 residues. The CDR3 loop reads CASSPTSGGASYNEQFF. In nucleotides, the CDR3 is TGTGCCAGCAGTCCCACTAGCGGGGGGGCCTCCTACAATGAGCAGTTCTTC.

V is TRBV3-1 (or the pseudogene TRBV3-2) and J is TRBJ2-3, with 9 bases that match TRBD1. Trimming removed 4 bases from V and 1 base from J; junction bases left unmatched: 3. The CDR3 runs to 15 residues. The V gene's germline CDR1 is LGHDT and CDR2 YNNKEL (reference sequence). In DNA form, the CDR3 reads TGTGCCAGCAGCCCTCGGACAGGGGGCACAGATACGCAGTATTTT. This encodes CASSPRTGGTDTQYF.

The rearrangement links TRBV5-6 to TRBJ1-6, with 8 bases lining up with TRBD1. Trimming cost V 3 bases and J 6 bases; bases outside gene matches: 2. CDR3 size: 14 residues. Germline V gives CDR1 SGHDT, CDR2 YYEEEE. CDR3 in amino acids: CASSSQGGNSPLHF. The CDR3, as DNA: TGTGCCAGCAGCTCACAGGGGGGTAATTCACCCCTCCACTTT.

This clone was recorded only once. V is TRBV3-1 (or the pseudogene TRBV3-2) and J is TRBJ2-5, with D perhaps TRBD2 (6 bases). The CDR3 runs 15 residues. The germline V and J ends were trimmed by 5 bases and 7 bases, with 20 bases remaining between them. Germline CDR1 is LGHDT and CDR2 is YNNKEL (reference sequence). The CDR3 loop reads CASSSHSAGSLTQYF. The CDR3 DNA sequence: TGTGCCAGCAGCTCGCATAGTGCGGGGTCACTGACCCAGTACTTC.

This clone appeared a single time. The CDR3 nucleotides are TGTGCCAGCAGCTTACCCGGGTCGAACACTGAAGCTTTCTTT. Translating gives CASSLPGSNTEAFF. The chain is built from TRBV11-2 and TRBJ1-1, with D unresolved. The CDR3 has 14 amino acids. V lost 2 bases and J lost 1, with 8 bases in between. The germline V gene has CDR1 SGHAT and CDR2 FQNNGV.

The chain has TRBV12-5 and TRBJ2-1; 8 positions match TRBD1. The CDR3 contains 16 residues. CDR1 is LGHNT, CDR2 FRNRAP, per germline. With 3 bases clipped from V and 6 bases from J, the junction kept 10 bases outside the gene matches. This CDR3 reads CASGFFAGGDFNEQFF. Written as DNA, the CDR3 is TGTGCTAGTGGTTTTTTCGCAGGGGGCGATTTCAATGAGCAGTTCTTC. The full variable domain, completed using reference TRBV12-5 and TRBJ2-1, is DARVTQTPRHKVTEMGQEVTMRCQPILGHNTVFWYRQTMMQGLELLAYFRNRAPLDDSGMPKDRFSAEMPDATLATLKIQPSEPRDSAVYFCASGFFAGGDFNEQFFGPGTRLTVL.

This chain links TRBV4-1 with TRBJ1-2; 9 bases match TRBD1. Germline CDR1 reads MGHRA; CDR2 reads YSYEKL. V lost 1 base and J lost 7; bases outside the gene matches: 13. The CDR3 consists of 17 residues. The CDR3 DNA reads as TGCGCCAGCAGCCAAGGCGGAAGACAGGGGGTGAATGGTGGCTACACCTTC. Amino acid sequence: CASSQGGRQGVNGGYTF.

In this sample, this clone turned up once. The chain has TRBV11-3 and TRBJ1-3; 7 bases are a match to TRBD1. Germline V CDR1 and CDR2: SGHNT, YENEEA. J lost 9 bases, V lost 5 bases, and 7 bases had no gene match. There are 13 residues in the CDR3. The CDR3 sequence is CASSQTRGSTIYF. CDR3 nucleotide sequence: TGTGCCAGCAGCCAAACCAGGGGGAGCACCATATATTTT.

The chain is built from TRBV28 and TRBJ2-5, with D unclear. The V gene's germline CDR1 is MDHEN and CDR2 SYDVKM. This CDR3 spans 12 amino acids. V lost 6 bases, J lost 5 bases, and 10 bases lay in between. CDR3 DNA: TGTGCCAGCAGCCCTCTATTGGAGACCCAGTACTTC. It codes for CASSPLLETQYF.

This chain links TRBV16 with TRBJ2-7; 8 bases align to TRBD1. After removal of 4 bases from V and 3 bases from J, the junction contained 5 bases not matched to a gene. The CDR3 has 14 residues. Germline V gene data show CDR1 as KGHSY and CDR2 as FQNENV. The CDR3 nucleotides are TGTGCCAGCAGCCGAGCGGACAGGGACTACGAGCAGTACTTC. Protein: CASSRADRDYEQYF. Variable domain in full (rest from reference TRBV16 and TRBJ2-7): GEEVAQTPKHLVRGEGQKAKLYCAPIKGHSYVFWYQQVLKNEFKFLISFQNENVFDETGMPKERFSAKCLPNSPCSLEIQATKLEDSAVYFCASSRADRDYEQYFGPGTRLTVT.

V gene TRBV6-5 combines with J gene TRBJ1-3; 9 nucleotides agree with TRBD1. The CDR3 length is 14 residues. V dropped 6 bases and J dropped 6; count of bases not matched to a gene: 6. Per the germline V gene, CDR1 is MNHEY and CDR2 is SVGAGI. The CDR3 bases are TGTGCCAGCAGGCCGGGACAGGGAGAAAACACCATATATTTT. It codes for CASRPGQGENTIYF.